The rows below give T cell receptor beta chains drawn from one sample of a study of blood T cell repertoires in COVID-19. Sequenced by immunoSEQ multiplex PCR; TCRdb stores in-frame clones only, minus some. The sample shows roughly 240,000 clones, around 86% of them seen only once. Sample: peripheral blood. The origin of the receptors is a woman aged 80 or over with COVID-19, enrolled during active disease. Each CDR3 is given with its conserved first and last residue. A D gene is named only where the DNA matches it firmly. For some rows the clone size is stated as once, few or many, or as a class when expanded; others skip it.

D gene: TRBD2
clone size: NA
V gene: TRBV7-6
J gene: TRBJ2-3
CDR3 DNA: TGTGCCAGCAGCTTAGCGCTGAGCGGGGGCGGGGCAGATACGCAGTATTTT
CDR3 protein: CASSLALSGGGADTQYF

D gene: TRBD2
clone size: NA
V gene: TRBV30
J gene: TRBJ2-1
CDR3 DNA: TGTGCCTGGAGCCCCGGACTAGCGAGCAATGAGCAGTTCTTC
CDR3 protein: CAWSPGLASNEQFF

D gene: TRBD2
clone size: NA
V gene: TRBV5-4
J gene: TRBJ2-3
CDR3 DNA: TGTGCCAGCAGCTTGGATCCTAGCGGGGGGGCACAAGATACGCAGTATTTT
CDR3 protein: CASSLDPSGGAQDTQYF

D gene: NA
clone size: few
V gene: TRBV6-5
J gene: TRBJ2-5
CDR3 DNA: TGTGCCAGCTCAATGCTAGGGGATGGGACCCAGTACTTC
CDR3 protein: CASSMLGDGTQYF

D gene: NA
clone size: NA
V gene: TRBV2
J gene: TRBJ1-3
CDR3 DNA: TGTGCCAGCAGAAGCCTGTCTGCCCCTGGAAACACCATATATTTT
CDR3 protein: CASRSLSAPGNTIYF

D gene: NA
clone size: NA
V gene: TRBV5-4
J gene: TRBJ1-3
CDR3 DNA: TGTGCCAGCAGCCGGACAGCTGGAAACACCATATATTTT
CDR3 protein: CASSRTAGNTIYF

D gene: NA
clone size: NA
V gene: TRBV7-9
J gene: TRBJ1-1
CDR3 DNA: TGTGCCAGCAGCCGATGGGACTTGGAAAGCACTGAAGCTTTCTTT
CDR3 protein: CASSRWDLESTEAFF

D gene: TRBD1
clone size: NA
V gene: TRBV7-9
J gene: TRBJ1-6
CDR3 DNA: TGTGCCAGCAGCCCGGGACAGATTAATTCACCCCTCCACTTT
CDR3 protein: CASSPGQINSPLHF

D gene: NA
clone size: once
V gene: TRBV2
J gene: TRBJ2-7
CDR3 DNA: TGTGCCAGCGGCACCTTAACCTACGAGCAGTACTTC
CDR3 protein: CASGTLTYEQYF

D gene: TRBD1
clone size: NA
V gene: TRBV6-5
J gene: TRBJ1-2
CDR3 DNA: TGTGCCAGCAGCCGGGACAGGGATTATGGCTACACCTTC
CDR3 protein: CASSRDRDYGYTF

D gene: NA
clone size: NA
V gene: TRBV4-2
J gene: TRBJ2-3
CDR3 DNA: TGTGCCAGCAGCCAAGCGGCCGGGACTAGCACAGATACGCAGTATTTT
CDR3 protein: CASSQAAGTSTDTQYF

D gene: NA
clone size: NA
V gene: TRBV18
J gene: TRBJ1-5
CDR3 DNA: TGTGCCAGCTCACCCAGGGGAGAGGATCAGCCCCAGCATTTT
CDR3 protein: CASSPRGEDQPQHF

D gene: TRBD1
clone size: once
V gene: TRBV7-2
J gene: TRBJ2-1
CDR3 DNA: TGTGCCAGCAGCTTCAGGGACAGATACAATGAGCAGTTCTTC
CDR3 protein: CASSFRDRYNEQFF

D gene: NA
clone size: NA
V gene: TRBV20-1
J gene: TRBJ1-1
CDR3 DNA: TGCAGTGCTAGTGTTCCGGGAACTGAAGCTTTCTTT
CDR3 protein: CSASVPGTEAFF

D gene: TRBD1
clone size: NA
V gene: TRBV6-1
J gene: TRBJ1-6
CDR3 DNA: TGTGCCAGCAGTGAAGTACAAGGGGGCGGTTCACCCCTCCACTTT
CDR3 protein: CASSEVQGGGSPLHF

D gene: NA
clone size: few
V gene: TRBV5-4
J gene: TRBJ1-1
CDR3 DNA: TGTGCCAGCAGCATCCTGACTGGGAACACTGAAGCTTTCTTT
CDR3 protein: CASSILTGNTEAFF

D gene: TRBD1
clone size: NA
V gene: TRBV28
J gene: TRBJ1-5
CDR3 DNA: TGTGCCAGCAGGCTGTTGGGACAGGGATGGCAGCCCCAGCATTTT
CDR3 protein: CASRLLGQGWQPQHF

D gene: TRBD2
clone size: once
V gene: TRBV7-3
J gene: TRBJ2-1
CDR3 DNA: TGTGCCAGCAGCGAACTAGCGGGGGCCTACAATGAGCAGTTCTTC
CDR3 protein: CASSELAGAYNEQFF

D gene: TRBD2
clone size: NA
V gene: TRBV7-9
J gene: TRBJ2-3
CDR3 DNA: TGTGCCAGCAGCCCCTGGGACCGGGGGGACACAGATACGCAGTATTTT
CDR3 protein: CASSPWDRGDTDTQYF

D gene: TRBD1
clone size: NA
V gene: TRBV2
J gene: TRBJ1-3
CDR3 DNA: TGTGCCAGCCAGACAGGGGGCTCTGGAAACACCATATATTTT
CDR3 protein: CASQTGGSGNTIYF

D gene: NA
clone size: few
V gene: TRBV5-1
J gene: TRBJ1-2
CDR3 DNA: TGCGCCAGCAGCTCCGGACAGAACTATGGCTACACCTTC
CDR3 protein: CASSSGQNYGYTF

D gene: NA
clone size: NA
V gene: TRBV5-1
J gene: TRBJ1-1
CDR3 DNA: TGCGCCAGCAGCTCGCCCGGTGTTGGCACTGAAGCTTTCTTT
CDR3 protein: CASSSPGVGTEAFF

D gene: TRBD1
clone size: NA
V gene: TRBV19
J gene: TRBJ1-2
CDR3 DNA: TGTGCCAGTACCGACAGGGACTATGGCTACACCTTC
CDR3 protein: CASTDRDYGYTF

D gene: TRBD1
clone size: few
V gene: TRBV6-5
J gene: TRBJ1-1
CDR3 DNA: TGTGCCAGCAGCTCAGGGGGCCCGAACACTGAAGCTTTCTTT
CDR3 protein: CASSSGGPNTEAFF

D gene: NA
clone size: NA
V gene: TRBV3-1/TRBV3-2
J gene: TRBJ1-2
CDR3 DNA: TGTGCCAGCAGCCAAGATTCCAGGGGCCGAAACTATGGCTACACCTTC
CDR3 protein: CASSQDSRGRNYGYTF

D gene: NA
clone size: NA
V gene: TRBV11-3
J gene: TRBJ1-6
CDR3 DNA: TGTGCCATCGACTATCGGAGAGGAGGCACAGAAGGTTATTCACCCCTCCACTTT
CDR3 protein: CAIDYRRGGTEGYSPLHF

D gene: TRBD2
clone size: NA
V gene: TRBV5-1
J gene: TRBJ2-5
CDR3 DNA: TGCGCCAGCAGCTTACGAGGGGCGGGGGGGCTTCAAGAGACCCAGTACTTC
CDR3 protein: CASSLRGAGGLQETQYF